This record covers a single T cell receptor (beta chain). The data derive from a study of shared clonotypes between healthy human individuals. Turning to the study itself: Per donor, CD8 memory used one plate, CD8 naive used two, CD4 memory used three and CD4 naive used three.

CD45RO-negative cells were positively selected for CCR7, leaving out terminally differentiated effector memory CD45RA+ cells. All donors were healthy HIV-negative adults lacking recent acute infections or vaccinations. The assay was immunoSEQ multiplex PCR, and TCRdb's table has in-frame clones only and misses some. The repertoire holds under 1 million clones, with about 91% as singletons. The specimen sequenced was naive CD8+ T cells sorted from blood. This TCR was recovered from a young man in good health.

The CDR3: CATRGNEQYF. The CDR3 nucleotides are TGTGCCACCAGGGGTAACGAGCAGTACTTC. The genes are TRBV6-5 and TRBJ2-7; TRBD1 might be the D (6 bases). V was trimmed by 10 bases and J by 5 bases, leaving 9 bases between them. Germline V gene sequence: CDR1 MNHEY, CDR2 SVGAGI. CDR3 length: 10 amino acids.